This T cell receptor beta chain was identified during a study of blood T cell repertoires in COVID-19. In the authors' workflow: Estimates of nucleated cell counts were drawn from the amplification of reference gene primers. Only in-frame clones appear in the TCRdb table, and some are missing; sequencing was by immunoSEQ multiplex PCR. V and J calls and clone size are those listed in that table; D and trimming were worked out from the DNA. The table lists some 100,000 clones, 85% to 90% of them singletons. There are 13 residues in the CDR3. V lost 6 bases, J lost 15 bases, and 7 bases stayed unmatched.

Source material: peripheral blood. This TCR was sampled from an elderly woman with active COVID-19. The rearrangement uses TRBV12-3 or TRBV12-4 and TRBJ2-1; 14 nucleotides agree with TRBD2. CDR3 region: CASSQGTSGSLFF. DNA of the CDR3: TGTGCCAGCAGCCAGGGGACTAGCGGGAGTCTGTTCTTC.